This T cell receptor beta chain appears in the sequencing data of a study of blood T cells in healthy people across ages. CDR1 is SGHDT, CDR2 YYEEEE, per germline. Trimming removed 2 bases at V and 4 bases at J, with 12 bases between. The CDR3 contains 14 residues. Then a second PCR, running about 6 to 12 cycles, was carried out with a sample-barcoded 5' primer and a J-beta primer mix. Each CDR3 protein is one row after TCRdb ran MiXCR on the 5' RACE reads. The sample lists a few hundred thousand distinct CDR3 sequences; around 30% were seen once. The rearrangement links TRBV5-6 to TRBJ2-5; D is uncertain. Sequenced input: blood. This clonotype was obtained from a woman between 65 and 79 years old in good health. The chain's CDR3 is CASSFDLGRETQYF. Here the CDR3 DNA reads TGTGCCAGCAGCTTCGACTTGGGTCGAGAGACCCAGTACTTC.